The 14 T cell receptor beta chains given below trace back to one sample, sequenced in a study of cytomegalovirus exposure and HLA in healthy donors (dated by TCRdb to the late 2010s). Library creation used the immunoSEQ multiplex PCR assay. A mixture of 60 forward primers for TCR Vbeta segments and 13 reverse primers for TCR Jbeta segments was used in the multiplex PCR. TCRdb obtained this table from immuneACCESS and retained in-frame rearrangements with V and J assigned. These tables miss some clones; where compared with another copy, unresolved V genes account for less than half of the shortfall, and the remainder is unexplained. The sample records over 150,000 clones, 75% to 85% of which are singletons. The ten biggest clones cover about 1.4% of the sample. The sample comprised PBMCs. The origin of the receptors is a woman in her twenties or thirties in good health and CMV-seropositive.

This chain links TRBV11-2 with TRBJ1-1; D is possibly TRBD1 (5 bases). V lost 0 bases and J lost 7, with 15 bases in between. The CDR3 has 15 amino acids. Germline V lookup: CDR1 SGHAT, CDR2 FQNNGV. The CDR3 region has the DNA TGTGCCAGCAGCTTAGATTCGGGGGAGGAGGATGAAGCTTTCTTT. The encoded protein is CASSLDSGEEDEAFF.

The chain combines TRBV6-1 with TRBJ2-3, with 8 bases that match TRBD2. Germline CDR1 MNHNS, CDR2 SASEGT. The CDR3 totals 15 residues. V lost 6 bases and J lost 0; bases outside the gene matches: 5. This CDR3 is CASRSTSESTDTQYF. The CDR3 coding sequence is TGTGCCAGCAGGTCGACTAGCGAAAGCACAGATACGCAGTATTTT.

The V and J genes are TRBV28 and TRBJ1-4; 7 bases match TRBD1. The germline CDR1 and CDR2 sequences are MDHEN and SYDVKM. V dropped 4 bases and J dropped 4; count of bases not matched to a gene: 6. The CDR3 contains 15 residues. The CDR3 region is CASSSQGGFNEKLFF. The CDR3 DNA reads TGTGCCAGCAGTTCGCAGGGGGGCTTTAATGAAAAACTGTTTTTT.

The CDR3 nucleotides read TGCGCCAGCAGTGATCCACTAGCAGCTTACGAGCAGTACTTC. Its translation: CASSDPLAAYEQYF. The J gene is TRBJ2-5, the V gene TRBV10-1; a possible D gene is TRBD2 (6 bases). The DNA end lines up better with TRBJ2-7; the J call may be wrong. The CDR3 spans 14 residues. In germline, CDR1 is WNHNN, CDR2 SYGVQD (reference sequence).

This clone was seen once. The chain joins TRBV7-6 to TRBJ2-3; D is perhaps TRBD2 (6 bases). Trimming shortened V by 4 bases and J by 5 bases, and 28 bases separated the two germline ends. This CDR3 is built from 19 residues. CDR1 is SGHVS and CDR2 is FNYEAQ in the germline V gene. CDR3 amino acids: CASSSSTRTLLKRGDTQYF. The CDR3 DNA sequence: TGTGCCAGCAGCTCCTCGACTAGGACTCTTTTAAAAAGGGGAGATACGCAGTATTTT.

The CDR3 sequence: CASSERETEAFF. The DNA of the CDR3 is TGCGCCAGCAGTGAGAGAGAGACTGAAGCTTTCTTT. The chain has TRBV5-1 and TRBJ1-1; D remains unclear. V was cut by 5 bases and J by 5 bases, with 10 bases left in between. The CDR3 runs 12 residues. The germline CDR1 and CDR2 sequences are SGHRS and YFSETQ.

This chain connects TRBV2 to TRBJ2-1; 7 bases match TRBD2. Trimming removed 8 bases from V and 6 bases from J; junction bases left unmatched: 1. This CDR3 is built from 11 residues. Germline CDR1 is SNHLY and CDR2 is FYNNEI. CDR3 protein: CASGRGNEQFF. CDR3 in DNA: TGTGCCAGCGGGAGGGGCAATGAGCAGTTCTTC.

As DNA, the CDR3 is TGTGCCAGCAGCGTAGATGGGGACAGGGGGCATTACACCTTC. Its translation is CASSVDGDRGHYTF. This chain connects TRBV9 to TRBJ1-2; 12 bases map to TRBD1. The junction had 5 bases not matched to a gene; V was cut back by 0 bases and J by 11 bases. The CDR3 runs 14 residues. CDR1 is SGDLS and CDR2 is YYNGEE in the germline V gene.

V and J are TRBV7-9 and TRBJ2-1; TRBD2 aligns across 7 bases. Trimming removed 0 bases from V and 7 bases from J; junction bases left unmatched: 6. The CDR3 has 15 amino acids. CDR1 and CDR2 from the germline V gene are SEHNR and FQNEAQ (reference sequence). CDR3 sequence (DNA): TGTGCCAGCAGCTTAGCTCTAGCGGCCAGTAATGAGCAGTTCTTC. Its translation: CASSLALAASNEQFF.

The rearrangement links TRBV5-1 to TRBJ2-1; TRBD2 might be the D (5 bases). V was cut by 4 bases and J by 0 bases, with 26 bases left in between. CDR1 SGHRS and CDR2 YFSETQ come from the germline V gene. The CDR3 has 20 amino acids. CDR3 nucleotide sequence: TGCGCCAGCAGCGACCGACTACCTGATACTTTACCTCTCTCCTACAATGAGCAGTTCTTC. Its protein product is CASSDRLPDTLPLSYNEQFF.

V usage is TRBV6-5 and J usage is TRBJ1-4; D call uncertain. The CDR3 runs to 14 residues. Per the germline V gene, CDR1 is MNHEY and CDR2 is SVGAGI. V was trimmed by 6 bases and J by 0 bases, leaving 8 bases between them. CDR3 DNA sequence: TGTGCCAGCAGGGACTATGCAACTAATGAAAAACTGTTTTTT. It translates to CASRDYATNEKLFF.

This clone was seen a few times. This sequence joins TRBV2 and TRBJ2-7; the D is unclear. Trimming pared 0 bases from V and 3 bases from J, leaving 6 bases between. Germline V gives CDR1 SNHLY, CDR2 FYNNEI. The CDR3 runs to 13 residues. CDR3 DNA sequence: TGTGCCAGCAGTGAAGCTCCGTACTACGAGCAGTACTTC. It codes for CASSEAPYYEQYF.

The rearrangement links TRBV30 to TRBJ1-5; 7 bases map to TRBD1. The CDR3 length is 13 residues. The J segment lost 7 bases and the V segment lost 4 bases, leaving 7 bases of the junction unmatched. Germline assignment: CDR1 GTSNPN and CDR2 SVGIG (reference sequence). The CDR3 DNA reads as TGTGCCTGGAATCCCGACAGGGACCAGCCCCAGCATTTT. Translated, it gives CAWNPDRDQPQHF.

The chain has TRBV5-4 and TRBJ1-4; 10 bases are a match to TRBD1. CDR1 is SGHNT and CDR2 is YYREEE in the germline V gene (reference sequence). There are 16 residues in the CDR3. V was clipped by 10 bases and J by 4 bases; unmatched bases: 13. CDR3 protein: CAGSGQGGSGNEKLFF. In DNA form, the CDR3 reads TGTGCCGGATCTGGACAGGGGGGAAGCGGTAATGAAAAACTGTTTTTT.